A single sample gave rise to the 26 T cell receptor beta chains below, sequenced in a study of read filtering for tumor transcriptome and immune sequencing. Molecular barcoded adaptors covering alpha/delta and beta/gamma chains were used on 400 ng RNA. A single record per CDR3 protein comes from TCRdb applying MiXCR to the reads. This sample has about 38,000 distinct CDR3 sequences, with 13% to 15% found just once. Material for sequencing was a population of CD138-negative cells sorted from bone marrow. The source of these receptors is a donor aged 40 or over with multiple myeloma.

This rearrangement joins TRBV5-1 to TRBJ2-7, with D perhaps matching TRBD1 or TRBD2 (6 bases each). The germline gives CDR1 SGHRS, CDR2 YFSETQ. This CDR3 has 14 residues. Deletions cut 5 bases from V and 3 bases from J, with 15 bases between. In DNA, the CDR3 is TGCGCCAGCAGACTAGTCGGGGGCCTCTACGAGCAGTACTTC. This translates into CASRLVGGLYEQYF.

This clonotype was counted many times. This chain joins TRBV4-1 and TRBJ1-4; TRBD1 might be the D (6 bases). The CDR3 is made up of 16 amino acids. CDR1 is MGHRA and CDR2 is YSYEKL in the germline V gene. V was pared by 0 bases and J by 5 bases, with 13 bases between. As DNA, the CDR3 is TGCGCCAGCAGCCAAGATCTCGGACAGCCGAATGAAAAACTGTTTTTT. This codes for CASSQDLGQPNEKLFF.

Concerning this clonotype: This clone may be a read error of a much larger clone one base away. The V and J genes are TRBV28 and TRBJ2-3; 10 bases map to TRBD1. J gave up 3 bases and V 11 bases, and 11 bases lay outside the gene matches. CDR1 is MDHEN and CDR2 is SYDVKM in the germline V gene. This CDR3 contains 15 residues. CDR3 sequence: CAGLRTGGKTDTQYF. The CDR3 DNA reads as TGTGCCGGTCTCAGGACAGGGGGGAAAACAGATACGCAGTATTTT.

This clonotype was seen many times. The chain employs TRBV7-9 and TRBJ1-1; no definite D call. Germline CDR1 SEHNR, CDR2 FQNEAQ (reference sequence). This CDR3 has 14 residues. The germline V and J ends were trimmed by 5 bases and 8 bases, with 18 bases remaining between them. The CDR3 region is CASSRGRDSTEAFF. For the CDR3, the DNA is TGTGCCAGCAGCCGCGGACGGGATTCCACCGAAGCTTTCTTT.

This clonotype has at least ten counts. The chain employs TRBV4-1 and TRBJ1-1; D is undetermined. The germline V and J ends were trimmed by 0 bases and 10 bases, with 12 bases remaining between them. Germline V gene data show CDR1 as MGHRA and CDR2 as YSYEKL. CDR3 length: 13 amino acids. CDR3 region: CASSQDTSGVAFF. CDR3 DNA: TGCGCCAGCAGCCAAGATACCTCAGGTGTAGCTTTCTTT.

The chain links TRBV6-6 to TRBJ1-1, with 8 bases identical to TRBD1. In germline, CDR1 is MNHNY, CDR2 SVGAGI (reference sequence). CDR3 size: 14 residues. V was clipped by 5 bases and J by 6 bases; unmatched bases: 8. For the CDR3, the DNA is TGTGCCAGCAGTCCGCAGGGGGCGGACGCTGAAGCTTTCTTT. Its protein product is CASSPQGADAEAFF.

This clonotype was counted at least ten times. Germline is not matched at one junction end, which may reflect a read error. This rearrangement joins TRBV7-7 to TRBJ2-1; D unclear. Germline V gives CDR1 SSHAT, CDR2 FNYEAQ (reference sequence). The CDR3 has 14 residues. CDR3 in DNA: TGTGCTAGCAGCTTATATGCCGGATGGGATGAGCAGTTCTTC. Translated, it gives CASSLYAGWDEQFF.

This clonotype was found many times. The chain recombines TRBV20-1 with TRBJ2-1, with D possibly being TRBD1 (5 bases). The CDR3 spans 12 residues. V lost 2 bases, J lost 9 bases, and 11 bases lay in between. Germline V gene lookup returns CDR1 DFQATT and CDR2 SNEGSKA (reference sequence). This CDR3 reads CSARPQAIEQFF. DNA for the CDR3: TGCAGTGCTAGACCACAGGCCATTGAGCAGTTCTTC.

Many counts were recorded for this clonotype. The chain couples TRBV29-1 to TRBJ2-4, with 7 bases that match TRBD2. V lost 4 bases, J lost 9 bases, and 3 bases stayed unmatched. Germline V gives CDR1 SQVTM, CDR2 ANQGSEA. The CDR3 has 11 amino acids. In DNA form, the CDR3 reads TGCAGCGTTGGTAGGGAGGGCATTCAGTACTTC. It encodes CSVGREGIQYF.

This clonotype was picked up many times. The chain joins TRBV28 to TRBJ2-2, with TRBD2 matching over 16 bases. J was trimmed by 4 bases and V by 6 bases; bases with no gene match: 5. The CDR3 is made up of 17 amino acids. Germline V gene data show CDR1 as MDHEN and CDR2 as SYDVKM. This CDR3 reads CASRGTSGGARTGELFF. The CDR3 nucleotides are TGTGCCAGCAGGGGGACTAGCGGGGGGGCTCGCACCGGGGAGCTGTTTTTT.

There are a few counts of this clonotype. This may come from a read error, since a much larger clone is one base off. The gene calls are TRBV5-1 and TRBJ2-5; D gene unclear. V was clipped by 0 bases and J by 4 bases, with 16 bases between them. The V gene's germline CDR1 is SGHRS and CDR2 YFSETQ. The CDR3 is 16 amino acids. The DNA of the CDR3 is TGCGCCAGCAGCTTGGGAAGCCGCCGGTACCGAGAGACCCAGTACTTC. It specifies CASSLGSRRYRETQYF.

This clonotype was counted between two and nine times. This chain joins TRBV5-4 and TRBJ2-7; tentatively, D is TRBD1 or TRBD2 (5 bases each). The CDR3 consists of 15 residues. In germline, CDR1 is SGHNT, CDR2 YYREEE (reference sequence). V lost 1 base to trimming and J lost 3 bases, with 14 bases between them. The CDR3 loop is CASSLWSGTIYEQYF. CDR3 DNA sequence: TGTGCCAGCAGCTTGTGGTCCGGGACGATCTACGAGCAGTACTTC. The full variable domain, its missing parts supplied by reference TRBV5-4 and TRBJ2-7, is ETGVTQSPTHLIKTRGQQVTLRCSSQSGHNTVSWYQQALGQGPQFIFQYYREEENGRGNFPPRFSGLQFPNYSSELNVNALELDDSALYLCASSLWSGTIYEQYFGPGTRLTVT.

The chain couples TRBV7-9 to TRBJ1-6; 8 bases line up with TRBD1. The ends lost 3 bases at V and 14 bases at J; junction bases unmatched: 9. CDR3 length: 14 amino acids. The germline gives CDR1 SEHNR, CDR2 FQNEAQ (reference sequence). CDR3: CASSLGQAVGALHF. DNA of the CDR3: TGTGCCAGCAGCTTGGGACAGGCCGTAGGAGCCCTCCACTTT.

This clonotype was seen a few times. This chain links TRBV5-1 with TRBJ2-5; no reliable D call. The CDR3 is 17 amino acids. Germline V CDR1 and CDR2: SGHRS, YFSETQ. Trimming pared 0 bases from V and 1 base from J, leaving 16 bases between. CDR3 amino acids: CASSLDVLRSSQETQYF. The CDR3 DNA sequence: TGCGCCAGCAGCTTGGATGTTCTTCGGAGCTCCCAAGAGACCCAGTACTTC.

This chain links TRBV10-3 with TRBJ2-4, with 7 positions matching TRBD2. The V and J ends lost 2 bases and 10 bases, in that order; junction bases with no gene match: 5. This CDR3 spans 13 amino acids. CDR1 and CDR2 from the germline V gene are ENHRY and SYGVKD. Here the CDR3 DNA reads TGTGCCATCAGTGAGATGTTGGGGGGGATTCAGTACTTC. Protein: CAISEMLGGIQYF.

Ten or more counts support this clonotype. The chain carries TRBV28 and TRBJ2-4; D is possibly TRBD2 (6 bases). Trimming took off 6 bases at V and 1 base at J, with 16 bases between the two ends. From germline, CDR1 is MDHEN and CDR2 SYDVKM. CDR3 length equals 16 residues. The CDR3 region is CASSPPGEAAKNIQYF. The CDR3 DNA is TGTGCCAGCAGCCCTCCGGGGGAAGCGGCCAAAAACATTCAGTACTTC.

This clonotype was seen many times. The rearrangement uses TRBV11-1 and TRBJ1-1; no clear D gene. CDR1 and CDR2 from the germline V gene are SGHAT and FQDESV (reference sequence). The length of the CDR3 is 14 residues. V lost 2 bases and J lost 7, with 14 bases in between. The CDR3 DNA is TGTGCCAGCAGCTTACAAAGGGCTTCCCGTGAAGCTTTCTTT. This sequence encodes CASSLQRASREAFF. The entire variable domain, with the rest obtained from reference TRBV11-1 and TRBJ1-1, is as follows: EAEVAQSPRYKITEKSQAVAFWCDPISGHATLYWYRQILGQGPELLVQFQDESVVDDSQLPKDRFSAERLKGVDSTLKIQPAELGDSAMYLCASSLQRASREAFFGQGTRLTVV.

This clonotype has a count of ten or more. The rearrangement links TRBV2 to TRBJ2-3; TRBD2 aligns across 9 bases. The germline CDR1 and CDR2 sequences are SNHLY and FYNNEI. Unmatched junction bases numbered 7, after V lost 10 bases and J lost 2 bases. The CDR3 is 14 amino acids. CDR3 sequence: CATSLAGNTDTQYF. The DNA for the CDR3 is TGTGCCACCAGCCTAGCGGGAAACACAGATACGCAGTATTTT.

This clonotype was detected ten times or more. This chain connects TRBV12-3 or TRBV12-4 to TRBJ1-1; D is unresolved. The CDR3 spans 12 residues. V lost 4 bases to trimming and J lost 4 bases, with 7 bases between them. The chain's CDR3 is CASSSGGTEAFF. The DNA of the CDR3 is TGTGCCAGCAGTTCAGGCGGCACTGAAGCTTTCTTT.

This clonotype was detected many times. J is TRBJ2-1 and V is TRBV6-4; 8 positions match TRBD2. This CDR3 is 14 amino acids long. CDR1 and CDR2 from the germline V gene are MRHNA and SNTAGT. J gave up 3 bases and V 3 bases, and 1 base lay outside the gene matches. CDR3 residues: CASSEGLDYNEQFF. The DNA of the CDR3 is TGTGCCAGCAGTGAGGGACTAGACTACAATGAGCAGTTCTTC.

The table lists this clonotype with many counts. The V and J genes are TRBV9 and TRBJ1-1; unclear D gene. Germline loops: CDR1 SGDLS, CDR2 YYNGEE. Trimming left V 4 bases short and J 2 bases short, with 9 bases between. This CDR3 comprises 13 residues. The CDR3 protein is CASSTHLNTEAFF. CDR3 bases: TGTGCCAGCAGCACACACCTAAACACTGAAGCTTTCTTT.

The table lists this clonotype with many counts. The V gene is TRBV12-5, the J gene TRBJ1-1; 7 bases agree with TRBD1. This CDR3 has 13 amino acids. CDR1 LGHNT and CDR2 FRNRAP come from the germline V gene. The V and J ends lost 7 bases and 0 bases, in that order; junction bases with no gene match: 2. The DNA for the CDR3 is TGTGCTAGTGCGGGACAGCTGAACACTGAAGCTTTCTTT. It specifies CASAGQLNTEAFF.

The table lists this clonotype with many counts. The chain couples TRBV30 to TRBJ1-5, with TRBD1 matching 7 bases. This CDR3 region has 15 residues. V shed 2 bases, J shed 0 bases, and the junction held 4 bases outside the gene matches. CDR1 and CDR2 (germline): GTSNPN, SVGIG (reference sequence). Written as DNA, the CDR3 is TGTGCCTGGAGTCCCAGGGGGGCTAGCAATCAGCCCCAGCATTTT. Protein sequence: CAWSPRGASNQPQHF.

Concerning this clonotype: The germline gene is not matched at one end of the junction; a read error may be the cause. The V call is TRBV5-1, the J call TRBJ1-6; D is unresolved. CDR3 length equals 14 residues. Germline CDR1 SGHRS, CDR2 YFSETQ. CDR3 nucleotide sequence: TGCGCCAGCAGCTCAGACCCGGCGGGCTCTGAAGCCTTCTTT. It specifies CASSSDPAGSEAFF.

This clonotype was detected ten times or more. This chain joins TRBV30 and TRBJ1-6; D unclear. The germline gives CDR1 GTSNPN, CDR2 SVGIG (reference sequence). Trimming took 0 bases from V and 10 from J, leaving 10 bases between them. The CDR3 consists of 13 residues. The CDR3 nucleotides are TGTGCCTGGAGTGTACAGATAGGATCACCCCTCCACTTT. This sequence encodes CAWSVQIGSPLHF. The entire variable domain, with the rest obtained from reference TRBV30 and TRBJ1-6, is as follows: SQTIHQWPATLVQPVGSPLSLECTVEGTSNPNLYWYRQAAGRGLQLLFYSVGIGQISSEVPQNLSASRPQDRQFILSSKKLLLSDSGFYLCAWSVQIGSPLHFGNGTRLTVT.

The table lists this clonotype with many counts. In nucleotides, the CDR3 is TGTGCCACCAGTGATTTGGCCTATGGCTACACCTTC. Translated: CATSDLAYGYTF. The chain recombines TRBV24-1 with TRBJ1-2; D ambiguous. CDR3 length equals 12 residues. The germline CDR1 and CDR2 sequences are KGHDR and SFDVKD. The V end lost 0 bases, the J end lost 4 bases, and 2 bases lay between the germline ends.